A selection of T cell receptor beta chains follows, all from one sample in a study of blood T cell repertoires in COVID-19. TCRdb's copy holds only in-frame clones and misses some; the assay was immunoSEQ multiplex PCR. The data contain tens of thousands of clones, 80% to 90% of them singletons. The sample was peripheral blood. The origin of the receptors is a human donor in a cohort sampled during active COVID-19. Each CDR3 is given with its conserved first and last residue. D genes are given only for firm matches.

CDR3aa: CASSQRKETQYF; d_gene: .; v_gene: TRBV19; j_gene: TRBJ2-5
CDR3aa: CSVLGLAEIYNEQFF; d_gene: TRBD2; v_gene: TRBV29-1; j_gene: TRBJ2-1
CDR3aa: CASSGLAGGGADTQYF; d_gene: TRBD2; v_gene: TRBV9; j_gene: TRBJ2-3
CDR3aa: CASSLGDRPYEQYF; d_gene: TRBD1; v_gene: TRBV7-3; j_gene: TRBJ2-7
CDR3aa: CASSRGTSGSSDTQYF; d_gene: TRBD2; v_gene: TRBV4-1; j_gene: TRBJ2-3
CDR3aa: CASRQGADFTGELFF; d_gene: .; v_gene: TRBV19; j_gene: TRBJ2-2
CDR3aa: CASSVDRVTDTQYF; d_gene: TRBD1; v_gene: TRBV19; j_gene: TRBJ2-3
CDR3aa: CASGFWGRASLGGYGYTF; d_gene: .; v_gene: TRBV12-5; j_gene: TRBJ1-2
CDR3aa: CASSHSKGAGLGYNEQFF; d_gene: TRBD1; v_gene: TRBV4-3; j_gene: TRBJ2-1
CDR3aa: CASSHGTGGAAKNIQYF; d_gene: TRBD1; v_gene: TRBV19; j_gene: TRBJ2-4
CDR3aa: CASSLAGTGNTEAFF; d_gene: TRBD1; v_gene: TRBV5-4; j_gene: TRBJ1-1
CDR3aa: CASSPNAGTGFGEQYF; d_gene: TRBD1; v_gene: TRBV5-1; j_gene: TRBJ2-7
CDR3aa: CASSSEDRGLGLGEKLFF; d_gene: TRBD1; v_gene: TRBV7-6; j_gene: TRBJ1-4
CDR3aa: CASSPLQGGGYGYTF; d_gene: .; v_gene: TRBV11-1; j_gene: TRBJ1-2
CDR3aa: CASSRSGNGEQFF; d_gene: .; v_gene: TRBV3-1/TRBV3-2; j_gene: TRBJ2-1
CDR3aa: CASSAPVEDRDEVNIQYF; d_gene: TRBD1; v_gene: TRBV6-4; j_gene: TRBJ2-4
CDR3aa: CASSQDGWTIKGSVTQYF; d_gene: .; v_gene: TRBV4-3; j_gene: TRBJ2-5
CDR3aa: CASSLVGQGETEAFF; d_gene: TRBD1; v_gene: TRBV5-1; j_gene: TRBJ1-1
CDR3aa: CASSISRGFYEQYF; d_gene: .; v_gene: TRBV19; j_gene: TRBJ2-7
CDR3aa: CASSFLQRGADTEAFF; d_gene: .; v_gene: TRBV11-2; j_gene: TRBJ1-1
CDR3aa: CASSYSYREGSPLHF; d_gene: .; v_gene: TRBV6-6; j_gene: TRBJ1-6
CDR3aa: CASSLLAVSNQPQHF; d_gene: .; v_gene: TRBV7-8; j_gene: TRBJ1-5
CDR3aa: CASSLVPGSLNTEAFF; d_gene: .; v_gene: TRBV5-1; j_gene: TRBJ1-1
CDR3aa: CASSLGGGTNTGELFF; d_gene: .; v_gene: TRBV5-1; j_gene: TRBJ2-2
CDR3aa: CASSQGVRGGSYNEQFF; d_gene: .; v_gene: TRBV4-3; j_gene: TRBJ2-1
CDR3aa: CASPYQRTDTQYF; d_gene: .; v_gene: TRBV19; j_gene: TRBJ2-3